Below are 8 T cell receptor beta chains sequenced from a single sample in a study of CD8+CD57+ T cells in acquired aplastic anemia. Sequenced patients had shown CD8+CD57+ cell expansion by flow cytometry. The TCR beta profiling, which covered VDJ combination and CDR3 sequence, was carried out using genomic DNA as the template. TCRdb called the reads again in MiXCR, with one record for every CDR3 protein. Of roughly 500,000 distinct CDR3 sequences listed, approximately 32% were seen once; the top ten hold 0.7% to 1%. The sequencing sample was made of sorted CD4+, CD8+, or CD8+CD57+ T cells (not recorded which) from PBMCs. The receptor source for this set is a human donor with aplastic anemia.

This rearrangement joins TRBV20-1 to TRBJ1-1; tentative D call: TRBD1 (6 bases). The CDR3 totals 13 residues. Germline V CDR1 and CDR2: DFQATT, SNEGSKA (reference sequence). Trimming removed 0 bases from V and 9 bases from J, with 14 bases in between. Here the CDR3 reads CSAREILGAKAFF. In DNA, the CDR3 is TGCAGTGCTAGAGAGATATTGGGGGCAAAAGCTTTCTTT.

This clonotype was detected many times. This chain links TRBV10-3 with TRBJ2-1; D is tentatively TRBD1 or TRBD2 (5 bases each). This CDR3 region has 13 residues. Looked up from germline, CDR1 is ENHRY and CDR2 is SYGVKD. V lost 10 bases and J 7 bases, leaving 17 bases between the germline ends. The CDR3 protein is CATTGTQGNEQFF. The CDR3 nucleotides are TGTGCCACGACCGGGACCCAAGGGAATGAGCAGTTCTTC.

There are many counts of this clonotype. The rearrangement uses TRBV4-1 and TRBJ2-7; D may correspond to TRBD1 or TRBD2 (5 bases each). Trimming shortened V by 2 bases and J by 7 bases, and 18 bases separated the two germline ends. The CDR3 contains 15 residues. The germline gives CDR1 MGHRA, CDR2 YSYEKL. CDR3 residues: CASSQPGTLVGEQYF. The CDR3 coding sequence is TGCGCCAGCAGCCAACCCGGGACCCTCGTCGGAGAGCAGTACTTC.

This clonotype came up a few times. V gene TRBV10-3 combines with J gene TRBJ1-4; D is uncertain. Trimming shortened V by 10 bases and J by 11 bases, and 26 bases separated the two germline ends. CDR1 and CDR2 (germline): ENHRY, SYGVKD. The CDR3 contains 15 residues. The CDR3 region is CASSRQDPRHGKLFF. The CDR3, as DNA: TGTGCCAGCAGCCGCCAGGATCCTAGGCACGGGAAACTGTTTTTT.

This clonotype was seen only a few times. V and J are TRBV4-2 and TRBJ2-1, with no clear D. CDR3 length equals 15 residues. Germline V CDR1 and CDR2: LGHNA, YNFKEQ. The V and J ends lost 1 base and 0 bases respectively, with 7 bases between them. In DNA, the CDR3 is TGTGCCAGCAGCCAAGCTCAGGCCTCCTACAATGAGCAGTTCTTC. This gives the protein CASSQAQASYNEQFF.

This clonotype came up a few times. The rearrangement uses TRBV7-8 and TRBJ1-2; TRBD1 might be the D (6 bases). CDR1 and CDR2 (germline): SGHVS, FQNEAQ. CDR3 size: 16 residues. V gave up 1 base and J gave up 8 bases, with 20 bases separating them. The CDR3 reads CASSLGGGHLFGGYTF. The CDR3 DNA reads TGTGCCAGCAGCTTAGGGGGGGGACATCTCTTCGGGGGCTACACCTTC.

The chain uses TRBV6-1 and TRBJ1-5; D is uncertain. Trimming stripped 6 bases from V and 1 base from J, with 16 bases between. CDR3 length: 16 amino acids. The germline V gene encodes CDR1 MNHNS and CDR2 SASEGT. Written as DNA, the CDR3 is TGTGCCAGCAGACGGGCCGGTAGGTCGAGCAATCAGCCCCAGCATTTT. Amino acids: CASRRAGRSSNQPQHF.

The rearrangement joins TRBV7-9 to TRBJ2-3; D is possibly TRBD1 or TRBD2 (6 bases each). V lost 10 bases and J lost 4, with 18 bases in between. Germline values: CDR1 SEHNR, CDR2 FQNEAQ (reference sequence). The CDR3 is made up of 14 amino acids. The CDR3 region is CATSEGGWADTQYF. DNA of the CDR3: TGTGCCACCTCAGAAGGGGGGTGGGCAGATACGCAGTATTTT.